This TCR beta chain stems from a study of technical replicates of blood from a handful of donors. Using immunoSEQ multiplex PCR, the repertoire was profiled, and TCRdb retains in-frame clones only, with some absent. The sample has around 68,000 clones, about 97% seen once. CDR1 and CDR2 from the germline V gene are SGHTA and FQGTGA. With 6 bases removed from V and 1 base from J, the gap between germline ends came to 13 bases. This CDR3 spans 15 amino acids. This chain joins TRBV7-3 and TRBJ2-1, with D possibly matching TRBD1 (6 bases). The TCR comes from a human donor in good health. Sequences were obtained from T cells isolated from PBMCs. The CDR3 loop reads CASSRRDKSYNEQFF. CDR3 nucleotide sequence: TGTGCCAGCAGTCGCCGGGACAAGTCCTACAATGAGCAGTTCTTC.